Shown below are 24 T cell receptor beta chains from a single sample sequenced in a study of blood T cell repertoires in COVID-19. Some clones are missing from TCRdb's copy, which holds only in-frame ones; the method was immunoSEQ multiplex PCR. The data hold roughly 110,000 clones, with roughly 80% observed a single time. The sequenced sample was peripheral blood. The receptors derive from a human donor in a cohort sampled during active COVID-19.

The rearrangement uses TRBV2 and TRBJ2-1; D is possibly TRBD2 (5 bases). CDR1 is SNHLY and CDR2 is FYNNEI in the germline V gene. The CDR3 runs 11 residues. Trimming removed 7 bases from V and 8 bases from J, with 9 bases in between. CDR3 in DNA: TGTGCCAGCAAACTGGGAGATGAGCAGTTCTTC. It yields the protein CASKLGDEQFF.

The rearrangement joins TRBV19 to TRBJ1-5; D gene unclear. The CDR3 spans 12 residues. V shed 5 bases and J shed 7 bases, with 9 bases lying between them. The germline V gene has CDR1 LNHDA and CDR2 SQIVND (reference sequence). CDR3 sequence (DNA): TGTGCCAGTAGTTTATTGGAGCAGCCCCAGCATTTT. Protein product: CASSLLEQPQHF.

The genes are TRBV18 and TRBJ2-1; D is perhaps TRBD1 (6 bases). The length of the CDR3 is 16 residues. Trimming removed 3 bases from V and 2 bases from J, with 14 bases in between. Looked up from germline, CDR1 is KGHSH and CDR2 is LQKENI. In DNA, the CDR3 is TGTGCCAGCTCACCCAGGGGTTCGATGGCCTACAATGAGCAGTTCTTC. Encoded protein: CASSPRGSMAYNEQFF.

DNA of the CDR3: TGTGCCATCAGGGGACTAGCGGGCACAGATACGCAGTATTTT. Its protein is CAIRGLAGTDTQYF. The chain recombines TRBV10-3 with TRBJ2-3; 11 bases align to TRBD2. J gave up 1 base and V 6 bases, and 0 bases lay outside the gene matches. Germline V gene data show CDR1 as ENHRY and CDR2 as SYGVKD. The CDR3 has 14 residues.

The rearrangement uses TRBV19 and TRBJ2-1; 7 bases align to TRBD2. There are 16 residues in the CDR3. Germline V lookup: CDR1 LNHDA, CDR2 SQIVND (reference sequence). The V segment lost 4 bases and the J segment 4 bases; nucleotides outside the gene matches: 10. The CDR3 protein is CASSSTGRLAYNEQFF. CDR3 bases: TGTGCCAGTAGTAGTACTGGGAGACTAGCTTACAATGAGCAGTTCTTC. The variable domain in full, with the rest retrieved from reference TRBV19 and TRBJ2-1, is DGGITQSPKYLFRKEGQNVTLSCEQNLNHDAMYWYRQDPGQGLRLIYYSQIVNDFQKGDIAEGYSVSREKKESFPLTVTSAQKNPTAFYLCASSSTGRLAYNEQFFGPGTRLTVL.

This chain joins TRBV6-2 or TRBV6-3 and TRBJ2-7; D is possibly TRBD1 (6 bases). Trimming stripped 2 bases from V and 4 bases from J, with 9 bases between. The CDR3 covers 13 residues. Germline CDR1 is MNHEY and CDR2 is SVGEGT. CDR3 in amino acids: CASSYPQGYEQYV. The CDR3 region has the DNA TGTGCCAGCAGTTACCCACAGGGATACGAGCAGTACGTC.

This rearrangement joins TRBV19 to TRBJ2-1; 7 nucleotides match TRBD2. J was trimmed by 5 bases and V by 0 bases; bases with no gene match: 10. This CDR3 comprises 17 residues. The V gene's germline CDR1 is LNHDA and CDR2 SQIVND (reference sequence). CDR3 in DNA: TGTGCCAGTAGTATAGATGGGGACTACTCCTCAAACAATGAGCAGTTCTTC. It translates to CASSIDGDYSSNNEQFF.

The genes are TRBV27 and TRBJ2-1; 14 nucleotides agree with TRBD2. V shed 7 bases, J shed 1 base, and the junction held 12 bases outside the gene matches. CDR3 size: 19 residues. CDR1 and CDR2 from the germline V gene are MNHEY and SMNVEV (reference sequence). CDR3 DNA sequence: TGTGCCAGCACCTCACCGGGACTAGCGGGAGTAAGGTCCTACAATGAGCAGTTCTTC. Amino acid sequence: CASTSPGLAGVRSYNEQFF.

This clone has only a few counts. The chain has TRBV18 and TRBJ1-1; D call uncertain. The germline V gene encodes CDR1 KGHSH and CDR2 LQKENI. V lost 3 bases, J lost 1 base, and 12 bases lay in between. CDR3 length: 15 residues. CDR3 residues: CASSPRHPGNTEAFF. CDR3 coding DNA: TGTGCCAGCTCACCTAGACATCCTGGGAACACTGAAGCTTTCTTT. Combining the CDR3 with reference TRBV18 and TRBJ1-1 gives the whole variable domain NAGVMQNPRHLVRRRGQEARLRCSPMKGHSHVYWYRQLPEEGLKFMVYLQKENIIDESGMPKERFSAEFPKEGPSILRIQQVVRGDSAAYFCASSPRHPGNTEAFFGQGTRLTVV.

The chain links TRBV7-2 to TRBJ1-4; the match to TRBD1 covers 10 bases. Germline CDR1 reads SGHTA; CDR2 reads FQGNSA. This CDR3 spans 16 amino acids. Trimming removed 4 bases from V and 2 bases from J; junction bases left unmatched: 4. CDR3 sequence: CASSSGQGRTNEKLFF. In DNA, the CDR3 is TGTGCCAGCAGCTCGGGACAGGGGCGGACTAATGAAAAACTGTTTTTT. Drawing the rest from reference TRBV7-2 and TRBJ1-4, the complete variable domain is GAGVSQSPSNKVTEKGKDVELRCDPISGHTALYWYRQSLGQGLEFLIYFQGNSAPDKSGLPSDRFSAERTGGSVSTLTIQRTQQEDSAVYLCASSSGQGRTNEKLFFGSGTQLSVL.

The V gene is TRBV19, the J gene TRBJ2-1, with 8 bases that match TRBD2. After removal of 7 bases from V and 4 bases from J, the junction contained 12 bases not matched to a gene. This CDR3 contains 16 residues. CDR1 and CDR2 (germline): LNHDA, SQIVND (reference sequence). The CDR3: CASMPGLVPFYNEQFF. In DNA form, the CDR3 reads TGTGCCAGTATGCCGGGACTAGTGCCCTTTTACAATGAGCAGTTCTTC.

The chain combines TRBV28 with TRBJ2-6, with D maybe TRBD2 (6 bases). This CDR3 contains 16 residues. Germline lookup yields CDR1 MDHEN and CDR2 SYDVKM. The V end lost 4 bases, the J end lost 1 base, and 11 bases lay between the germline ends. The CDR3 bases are TGTGCCAGCAGTTCCGGGACTGGGTCTGGGGCCAACGTCCTGACTTTC. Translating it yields CASSSGTGSGANVLTF.

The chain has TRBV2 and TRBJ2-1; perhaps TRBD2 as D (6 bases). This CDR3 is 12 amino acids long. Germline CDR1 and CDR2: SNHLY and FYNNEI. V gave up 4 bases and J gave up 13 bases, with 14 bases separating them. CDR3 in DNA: TGTGCCAGCAGTGGAGGCGGGGTTGCTCAGTTCTTC. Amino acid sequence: CASSGGGVAQFF. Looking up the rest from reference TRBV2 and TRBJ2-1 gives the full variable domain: EPEVTQTPSHQVTQMGQEVILRCVPISNHLYFYWYRQILGQKVEFLVSFYNNEISEKSEIFDDQFSVERPDGSNFTLKIRSTKLEDSAMYFCASSGGGVAQFFGPGTRLTVL.

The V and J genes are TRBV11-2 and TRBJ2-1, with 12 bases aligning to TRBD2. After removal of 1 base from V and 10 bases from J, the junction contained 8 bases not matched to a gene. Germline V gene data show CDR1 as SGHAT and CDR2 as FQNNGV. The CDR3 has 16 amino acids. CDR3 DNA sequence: TGTGCCAGCAGCTTAGCAGCTAGCGGGAGGGCCTGGGAGCAGTTCTTC. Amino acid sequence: CASSLAASGRAWEQFF. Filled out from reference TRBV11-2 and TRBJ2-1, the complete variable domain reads EAGVAQSPRYKIIEKRQSVAFWCNPISGHATLYWYQQILGQGPKLLIQFQNNGVVDDSQLPKDRFSAERLKGVDSTLKIQPAKLEDSAVYLCASSLAASGRAWEQFFGPGTRLTVL.

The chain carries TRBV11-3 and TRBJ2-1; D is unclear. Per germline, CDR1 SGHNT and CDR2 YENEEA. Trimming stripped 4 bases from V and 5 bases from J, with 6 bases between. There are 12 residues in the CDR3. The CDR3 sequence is CASSSADNEQFF. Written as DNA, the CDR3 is TGTGCCAGCAGCTCTGCGGACAATGAGCAGTTCTTC. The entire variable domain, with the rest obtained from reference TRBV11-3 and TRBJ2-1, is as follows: EAGVVQSPRYKIIEKKQPVAFWCNPISGHNTLYWYLQNLGQGPELLIRYENEEAVDDSQLPKDRFSAERLKGVDSTLKIQPAELGDSAVYLCASSSADNEQFFGPGTRLTVL.

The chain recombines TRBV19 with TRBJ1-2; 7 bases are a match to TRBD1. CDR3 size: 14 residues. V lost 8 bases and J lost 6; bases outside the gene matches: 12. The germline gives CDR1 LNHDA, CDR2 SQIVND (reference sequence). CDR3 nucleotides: TGTGCCAGTGGGCGAACCGGGACAGACCATGGCTACACCTTC. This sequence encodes CASGRTGTDHGYTF.

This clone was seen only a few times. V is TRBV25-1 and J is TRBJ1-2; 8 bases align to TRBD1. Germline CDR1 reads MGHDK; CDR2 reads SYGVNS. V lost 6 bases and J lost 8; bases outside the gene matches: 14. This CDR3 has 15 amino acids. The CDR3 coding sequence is TGTGCCAGCAGGGAGGCAGGGGGCGTCTCCCGAGGCTACACCTTC. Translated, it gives CASREAGGVSRGYTF.

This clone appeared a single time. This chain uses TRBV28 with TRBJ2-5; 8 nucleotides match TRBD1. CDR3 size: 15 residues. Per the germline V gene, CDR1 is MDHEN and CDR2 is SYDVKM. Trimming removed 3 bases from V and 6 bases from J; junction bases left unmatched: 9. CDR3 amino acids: CASSFPGQGGKTQYF. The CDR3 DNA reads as TGTGCCAGCAGTTTTCCAGGACAGGGCGGGAAGACCCAGTACTTC.

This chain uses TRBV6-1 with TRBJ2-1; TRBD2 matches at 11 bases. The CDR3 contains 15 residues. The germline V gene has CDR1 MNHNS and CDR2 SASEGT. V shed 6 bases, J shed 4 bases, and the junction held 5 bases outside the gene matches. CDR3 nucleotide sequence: TGTGCCAGCAGCCGACTAGCGGGACTTTACAATGAGCAGTTCTTC. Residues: CASSRLAGLYNEQFF.

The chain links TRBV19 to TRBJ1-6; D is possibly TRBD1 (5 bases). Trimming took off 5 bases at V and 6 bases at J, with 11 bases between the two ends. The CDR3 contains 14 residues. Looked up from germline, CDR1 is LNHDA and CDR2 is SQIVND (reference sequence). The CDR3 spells CASSLGTRNSPLHF. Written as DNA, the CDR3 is TGTGCCAGTAGTCTCGGGACTCGTAATTCACCCCTCCACTTT.

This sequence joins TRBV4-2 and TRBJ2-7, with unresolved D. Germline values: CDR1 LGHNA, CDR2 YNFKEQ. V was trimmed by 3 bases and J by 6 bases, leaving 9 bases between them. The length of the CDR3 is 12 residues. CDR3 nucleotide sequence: TGTGCCAGCAGCCAGTCACGGGTCGAGCAGTACTTC. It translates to CASSQSRVEQYF.

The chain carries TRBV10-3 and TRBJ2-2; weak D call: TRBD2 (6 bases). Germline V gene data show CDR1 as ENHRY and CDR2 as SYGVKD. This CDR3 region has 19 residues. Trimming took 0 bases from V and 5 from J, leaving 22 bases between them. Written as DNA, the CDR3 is TGTGCCATCAGTGAGTCGAGACATATCCGGGGGTTGAGTACCGGGGAGCTGTTTTTT. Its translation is CAISESRHIRGLSTGELFF.

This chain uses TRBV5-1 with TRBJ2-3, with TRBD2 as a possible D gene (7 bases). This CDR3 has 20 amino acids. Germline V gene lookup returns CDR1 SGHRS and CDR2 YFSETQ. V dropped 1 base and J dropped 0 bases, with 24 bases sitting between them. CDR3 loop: CASSLSPGQGLAVSTDTQYF. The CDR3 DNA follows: TGCGCCAGCAGCTTGTCGCCGGGGCAGGGGCTAGCGGTTAGCACAGATACGCAGTATTTT.

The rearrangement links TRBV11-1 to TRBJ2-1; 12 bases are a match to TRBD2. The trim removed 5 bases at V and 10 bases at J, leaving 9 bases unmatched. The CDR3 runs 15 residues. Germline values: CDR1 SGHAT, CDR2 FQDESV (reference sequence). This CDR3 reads CASSRTSGTSQEQFF. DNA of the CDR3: TGTGCCAGCAGCCGGACTAGCGGGACCTCACAGGAGCAGTTCTTC. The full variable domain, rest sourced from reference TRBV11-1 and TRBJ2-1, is EAEVAQSPRYKITEKSQAVAFWCDPISGHATLYWYRQILGQGPELLVQFQDESVVDDSQLPKDRFSAERLKGVDSTLKIQPAELGDSAMYLCASSRTSGTSQEQFFGPGTRLTVL.